This T cell receptor beta chain was identified during a study of blood T cells in healthy people across ages. A second 7 to 11 cycle PCR used barcoded and J-beta primers. TCRdb independently ran MiXCR on the 5' RACE reads; one entry per CDR3 protein. The data hold 730,000 or so distinct CDR3 sequences, with around two fifths observed a single time. This CDR3 is built from 16 residues. Sequencing used blood. The chain has TRBV21-1 and TRBJ2-7; the table's D call of TRBD1 was not tested on the DNA. TRBV21-1 is labeled a pseudogene. The receptor was isolated from a man aged 80 or over in good health. The CDR3 bases are TGTGCCAGCAGCAAGCCCCTCGAGGACAGGTCCAGCGAGCAGTACTTC. Translating gives CASSKPLEDRSSEQYF.